A selection of T cell receptor beta chains follows, all from one sample in a study of blood T cell repertoires in COVID-19. Assay: immunoSEQ multiplex PCR; the TCRdb copy retains only in-frame clones and omits some. The sample records about 120,000 clones, 75% to 90% being singletons. The sample consisted of peripheral blood. Receptors originate from a man aged 70-80 years with acute or convalescent COVID-19. Both conserved end residues are part of each CDR3. Each record gives: J gene, CDR3 length, V gene, CDR3 protein.

J: TRBJ1-2
length: 16
V: TRBV30
CDR3: CAWRSFNIGQNYGYTF

J: TRBJ2-7
length: 13
V: TRBV4-1
CDR3: CASSQESPYEQYF

J: TRBJ2-7
length: 17
V: TRBV3-1/TRBV3-2
CDR3: CASSQARTIVRSYEQYF

J: TRBJ1-3
length: 15
V: TRBV9
CDR3: CASSEAGSSGNTIYF

J: TRBJ2-5
length: 13
V: TRBV5-8
CDR3: CASSATSAETQYF

J: TRBJ1-2
length: 14
V: TRBV11-2
CDR3: CASSLGGGPNGYTF

J: TRBJ2-7
length: 14
V: TRBV6-5
CDR3: CASSYFREDYEQYF

J: TRBJ1-1
length: 13
V: TRBV29-1
CDR3: CSGLDGGNTEAFF

J: TRBJ1-1
length: 14
V: TRBV5-1
CDR3: CASSTQGSTTEAFF

J: TRBJ2-5
length: 15
V: TRBV28
CDR3: CASSGAGSGKETQYF

J: TRBJ2-1
length: 13
V: TRBV6-5
CDR3: CASSTTGTNEQFF

J: TRBJ2-2
length: 12
V: TRBV6-5
CDR3: CASSSSGGELFF

J: TRBJ1-5
length: 16
V: TRBV19
CDR3: CASSVFGSSAFQPQHF

J: TRBJ2-7
length: 14
V: TRBV5-1
CDR3: CASSRPGDSYEQYF

J: TRBJ1-5
length: 14
V: TRBV7-8
CDR3: CASRLGANNQPQHF

J: TRBJ2-7
length: 15
V: TRBV27
CDR3: CASSISPPGSYEQYF

J: TRBJ2-7
length: 15
V: TRBV6-5
CDR3: CASSSRTGGSYEQYF

J: TRBJ2-1
length: 16
V: TRBV18
CDR3: CASSLQGARRINEQFF

J: TRBJ2-7
length: 15
V: TRBV9
CDR3: CASQRGRGLTYEQYF

J: TRBJ1-2
length: 14
V: TRBV20-1
CDR3: CSASRGQNFYGYTF

J: TRBJ2-1
length: 13
V: TRBV29-1
CDR3: CSVQTPRGNEQFF

J: TRBJ1-1
length: 13
V: TRBV3-1/TRBV3-2
CDR3: CASSQRRNTEAFF

J: TRBJ2-7
length: 15
V: TRBV6-2/TRBV6-3
CDR3: CASSYDGGGPYEQYF

J: TRBJ2-2
length: 14
V: TRBV7-6
CDR3: CASTLGAPTGELFF

J: TRBJ1-5
length: 15
V: TRBV25-1
CDR3: CASSEGEEGNQPQHF

J: TRBJ1-1
length: 10
V: TRBV11-3
CDR3: CARSDKEVFF

J: TRBJ1-1
length: 14
V: TRBV2
CDR3: CASILDRDKTEAFF

J: TRBJ1-4
length: 14
V: TRBV5-8
CDR3: CASRVQGTNEKLFF

J: TRBJ1-5
length: 12
V: TRBV2
CDR3: CASSEAGGPQHF

J: TRBJ2-2
length: 14
V: TRBV5-1
CDR3: CASSLGQNTGELFF

J: TRBJ1-6
length: 15
V: TRBV7-9
CDR3: CASSLVGTGNSPLHF

J: TRBJ1-2
length: 12
V: TRBV27
CDR3: CASSLTGNGYTF

J: TRBJ2-1
length: 14
V: TRBV10-3
CDR3: CACSGGRSYNEQFF

J: TRBJ1-6
length: 15
V: TRBV18
CDR3: CASSPGTGNNSPLHF

J: TRBJ2-7
length: 11
V: TRBV11-1
CDR3: CASSPSDEQYF

J: TRBJ1-3
length: 18
V: TRBV7-9
CDR3: CASSRDRGTLRRGNTIYF

J: TRBJ2-7
length: 16
V: TRBV5-1
CDR3: CASSPGQGWTSYEQYF

J: TRBJ2-1
length: 14
V: TRBV6-5
CDR3: CASSYGGTPLEQFF

J: TRBJ2-1
length: 13
V: TRBV3-1/TRBV3-2
CDR3: CASSQGIAGARFF

J: TRBJ1-1
length: 15
V: TRBV28
CDR3: CASRGPTGRNTEAFF

J: TRBJ1-1
length: 15
V: TRBV28
CDR3: CASNPHPPNREEAFF

J: TRBJ1-2
length: 14
V: TRBV19
CDR3: CASSIRQGIGGYTF

J: TRBJ1-1
length: 13
V: TRBV19
CDR3: CASGDRGLIQAFF

J: TRBJ1-5
length: 16
V: TRBV28
CDR3: CASSFLRDRVNQPQHF

J: TRBJ2-3
length: 16
V: TRBV24-1
CDR3: CATSDFGDRGPDTQYF

J: TRBJ2-7
length: 17
V: TRBV6-6
CDR3: CASSPGGAGTFSYEQYF

J: TRBJ1-1
length: 17
V: TRBV4-2
CDR3: CASSQKTAGRENTEAFF